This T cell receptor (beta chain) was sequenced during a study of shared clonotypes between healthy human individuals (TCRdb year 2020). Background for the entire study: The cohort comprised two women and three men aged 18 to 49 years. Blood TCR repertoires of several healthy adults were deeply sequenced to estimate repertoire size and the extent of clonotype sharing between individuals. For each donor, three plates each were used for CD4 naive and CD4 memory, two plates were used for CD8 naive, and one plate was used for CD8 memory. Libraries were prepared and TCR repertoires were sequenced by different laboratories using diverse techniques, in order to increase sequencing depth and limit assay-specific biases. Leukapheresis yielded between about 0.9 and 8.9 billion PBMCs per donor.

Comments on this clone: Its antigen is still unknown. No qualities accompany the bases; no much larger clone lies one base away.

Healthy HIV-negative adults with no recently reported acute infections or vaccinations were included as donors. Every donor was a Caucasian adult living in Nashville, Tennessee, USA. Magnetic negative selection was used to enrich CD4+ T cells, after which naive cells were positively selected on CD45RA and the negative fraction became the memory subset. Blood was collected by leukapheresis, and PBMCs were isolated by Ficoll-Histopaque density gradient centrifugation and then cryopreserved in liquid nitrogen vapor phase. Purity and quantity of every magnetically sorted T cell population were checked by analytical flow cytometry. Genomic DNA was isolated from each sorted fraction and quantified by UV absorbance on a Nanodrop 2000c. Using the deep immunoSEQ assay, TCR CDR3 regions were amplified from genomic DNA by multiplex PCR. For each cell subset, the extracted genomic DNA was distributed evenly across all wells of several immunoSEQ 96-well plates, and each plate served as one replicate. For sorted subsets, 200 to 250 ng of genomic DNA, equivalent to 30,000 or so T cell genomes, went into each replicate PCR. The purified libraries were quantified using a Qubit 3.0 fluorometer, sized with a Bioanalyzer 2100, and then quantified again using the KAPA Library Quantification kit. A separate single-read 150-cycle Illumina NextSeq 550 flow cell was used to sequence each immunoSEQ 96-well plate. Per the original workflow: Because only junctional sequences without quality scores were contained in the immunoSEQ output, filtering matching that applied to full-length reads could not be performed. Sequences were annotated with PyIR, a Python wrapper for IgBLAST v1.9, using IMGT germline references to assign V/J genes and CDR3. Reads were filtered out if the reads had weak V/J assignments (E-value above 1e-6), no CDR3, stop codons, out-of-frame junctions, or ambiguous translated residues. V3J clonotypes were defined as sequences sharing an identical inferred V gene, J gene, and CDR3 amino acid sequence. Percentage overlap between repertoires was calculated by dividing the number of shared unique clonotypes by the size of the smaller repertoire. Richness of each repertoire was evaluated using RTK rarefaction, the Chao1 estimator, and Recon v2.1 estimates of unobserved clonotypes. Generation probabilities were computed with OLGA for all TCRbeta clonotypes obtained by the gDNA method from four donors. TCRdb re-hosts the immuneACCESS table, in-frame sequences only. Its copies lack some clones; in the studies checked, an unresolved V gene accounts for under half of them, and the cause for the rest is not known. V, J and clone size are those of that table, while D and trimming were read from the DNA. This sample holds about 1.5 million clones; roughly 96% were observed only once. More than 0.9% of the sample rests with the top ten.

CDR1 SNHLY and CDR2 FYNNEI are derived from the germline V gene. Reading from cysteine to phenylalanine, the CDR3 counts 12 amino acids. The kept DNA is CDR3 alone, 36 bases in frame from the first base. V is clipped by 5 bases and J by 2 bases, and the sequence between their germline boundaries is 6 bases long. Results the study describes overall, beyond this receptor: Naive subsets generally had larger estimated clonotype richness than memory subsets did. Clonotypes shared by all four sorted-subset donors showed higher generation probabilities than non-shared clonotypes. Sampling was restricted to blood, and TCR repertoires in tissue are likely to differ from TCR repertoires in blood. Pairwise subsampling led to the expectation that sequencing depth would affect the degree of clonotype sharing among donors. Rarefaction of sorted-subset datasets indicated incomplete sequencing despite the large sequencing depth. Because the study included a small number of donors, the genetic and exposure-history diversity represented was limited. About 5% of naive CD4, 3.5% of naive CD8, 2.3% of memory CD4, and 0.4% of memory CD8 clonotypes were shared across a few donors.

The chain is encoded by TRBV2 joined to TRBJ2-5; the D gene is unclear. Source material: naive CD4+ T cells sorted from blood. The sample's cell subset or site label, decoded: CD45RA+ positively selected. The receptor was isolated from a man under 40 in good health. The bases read TGTGCCAGCAGTTTGACGCAAGAGACCCAGTACTTC. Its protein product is CASSLTQETQYF.